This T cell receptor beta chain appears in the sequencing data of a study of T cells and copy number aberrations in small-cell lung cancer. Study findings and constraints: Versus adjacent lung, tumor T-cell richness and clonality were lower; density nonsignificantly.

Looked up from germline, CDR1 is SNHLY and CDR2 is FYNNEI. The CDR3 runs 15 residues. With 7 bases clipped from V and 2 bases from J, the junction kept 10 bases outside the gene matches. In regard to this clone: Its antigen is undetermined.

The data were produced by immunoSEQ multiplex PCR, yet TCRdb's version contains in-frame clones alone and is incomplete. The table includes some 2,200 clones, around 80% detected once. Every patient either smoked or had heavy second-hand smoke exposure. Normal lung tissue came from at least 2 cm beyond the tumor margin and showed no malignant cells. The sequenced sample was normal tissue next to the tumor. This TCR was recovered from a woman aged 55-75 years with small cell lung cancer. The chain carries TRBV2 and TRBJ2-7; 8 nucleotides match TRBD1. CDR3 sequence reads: CASTKSTGVTYEQYF. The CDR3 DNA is TGTGCCAGCACAAAATCGACAGGGGTGACCTACGAGCAGTACTTC. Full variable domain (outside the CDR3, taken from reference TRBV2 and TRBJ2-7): EPEVTQTPSHQVTQMGQEVILRCVPISNHLYFYWYRQILGQKVEFLVSFYNNEISEKSEIFDDQFSVERPDGSNFTLKIRSTKLEDSAMYFCASTKSTGVTYEQYFGPGTRLTVT.